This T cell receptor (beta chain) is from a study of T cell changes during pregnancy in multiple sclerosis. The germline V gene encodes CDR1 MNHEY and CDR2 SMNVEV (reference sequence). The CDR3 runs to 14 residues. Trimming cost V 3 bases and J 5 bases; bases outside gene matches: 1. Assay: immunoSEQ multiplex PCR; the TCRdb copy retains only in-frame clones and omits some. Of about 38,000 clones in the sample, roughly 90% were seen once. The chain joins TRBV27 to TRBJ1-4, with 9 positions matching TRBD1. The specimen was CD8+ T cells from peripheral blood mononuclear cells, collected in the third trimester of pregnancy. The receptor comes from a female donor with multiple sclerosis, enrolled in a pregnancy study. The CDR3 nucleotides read TGTGCCAGCAGTTTGGGGACAGGGAATGAAAAACTGTTTTTT. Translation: CASSLGTGNEKLFF.